This T cell receptor beta chain came from a study of blood T cell repertoires in COVID-19. Whole-study context: Whether acute or convalescent, the COVID-19 samples came from the United States, Italy and Spain. T cells, B-cell-depleted T cells, or PBMCs supplied cDNA or gDNA.

In the original workflow: Estimation of nucleated cell counts relied on the amplification of reference gene primers. Using immunoSEQ multiplex PCR, the repertoire was profiled, and TCRdb retains in-frame clones only, with some absent. V, J and clone size were drawn from that table, and D and trimming were deduced from the DNA. The sample yields 200,000 to 250,000 clones, roughly 86% seen once. The clonotype originates from a man aged 50 to 59 with acute or convalescent COVID-19. Sample: peripheral blood.

CDR3 region: CASSPPIGADYGYTF. In nucleotides, the CDR3 is TGTGCCAGCTCACCACCGATAGGGGCGGACTATGGCTACACCTTC. The J gene is TRBJ1-2, the V gene TRBV18; perhaps TRBD1 as D (5 bases). CDR1 is KGHSH, CDR2 LQKENI, per germline. CDR3 length equals 15 residues. The V and J ends lost 0 bases and 3 bases respectively, with 11 bases between them. Drawing the rest from reference TRBV18 and TRBJ1-2, the complete variable domain is NAGVMQNPRHLVRRRGQEARLRCSPMKGHSHVYWYRQLPEEGLKFMVYLQKENIIDESGMPKERFSAEFPKEGPSILRIQQVVRGDSAAYFCASSPPIGADYGYTFGSGTRLTVV.